Each of the 32 T cell receptor beta chains below was sequenced from the same sample in a study of blood T cell repertoires in COVID-19. Only in-frame clones appear in the TCRdb table, and some are missing; sequencing was by immunoSEQ multiplex PCR. The sample has under 85,000 clones; approximately 78% are singletons. The material sequenced was peripheral blood. These receptors originate from a human donor in a cohort sampled during active COVID-19.

The rearrangement links TRBV11-3 to TRBJ2-1; weak D call: TRBD2 (5 bases). Germline-derived CDR1 and CDR2 are SGHNT and YENEEA. V was pared by 1 base and J by 7 bases, with 8 bases between. This CDR3 is built from 13 residues. CDR3 sequence reads: CASSLGTQNEQFF. As DNA, the CDR3 is TGTGCCAGCAGCTTAGGGACTCAGAATGAGCAGTTCTTC.

V is TRBV14 and J is TRBJ2-3, with D maybe TRBD2 (6 bases). V was clipped by 0 bases and J by 3 bases, with 16 bases between them. Germline values: CDR1 SGHDN, CDR2 FVKESK. The CDR3 runs to 17 residues. CDR3 nucleotides: TGTGCCAGCAGCCAAGATGGACTATGGATAGCGACAGATACGCAGTATTTT. This codes for CASSQDGLWIATDTQYF.

V usage is TRBV28 and J usage is TRBJ1-2; 9 bases are shared with TRBD1. V was clipped by 10 bases and J by 4 bases; unmatched bases: 4. Germline assignment: CDR1 MDHEN and CDR2 SYDVKM. This CDR3 spans 12 amino acids. CDR3: CATGQGFYGYTF. DNA for the CDR3: TGTGCCACCGGACAGGGGTTCTATGGCTACACCTTC.

This chain connects TRBV5-4 to TRBJ2-1; 8 bases map to TRBD1. Looked up from germline, CDR1 is SGHNT and CDR2 is YYREEE (reference sequence). With 4 bases clipped from V and 6 bases from J, the junction kept 9 bases outside the gene matches. The CDR3 extends over 15 amino acids. CDR3 in amino acids: CASSTRTGRINEQFF. The CDR3 bases are TGTGCCAGCAGCACCCGGACAGGGAGGATCAATGAGCAGTTCTTC.

The chain joins TRBV4-1 to TRBJ1-1; no firm D call. Per the germline V gene, CDR1 is MGHRA and CDR2 is YSYEKL. The CDR3 is made up of 15 amino acids. The germline V and J ends were trimmed by 4 bases and 4 bases, with 16 bases remaining between them. CDR3 DNA sequence: TGCGCCAGCAGCCCAACCGGCCCGCGGGGCACTGAAGCTTTCTTT. It specifies CASSPTGPRGTEAFF.

CDR3 bases: TGTGCCAGCAGCCCGATAACCTGGGAGGCTTTCTTT. Amino acid sequence: CASSPITWEAFF. The J gene is TRBJ1-1, the V gene TRBV7-2; D remains unclear. This CDR3 is 12 amino acids long. Germline V gene lookup returns CDR1 SGHTA and CDR2 FQGNSA. V was shortened by 5 bases and J by 11 bases, with 15 bases between the two germline ends.

The chain couples TRBV6-5 to TRBJ2-5; 7 nucleotides match TRBD1. Looked up from germline, CDR1 is MNHEY and CDR2 is SVGAGI. V was pared by 6 bases and J by 2 bases, with 3 bases of the junction left unmatched. This CDR3 has 13 amino acids. CDR3 residues: CASSIQGQETQYF. The DNA of the CDR3 is TGTGCCAGCAGCATACAGGGGCAAGAGACCCAGTACTTC.

This chain uses TRBV5-1 with TRBJ2-7; 12 positions match TRBD2. The length of the CDR3 is 17 residues. Germline V gene lookup returns CDR1 SGHRS and CDR2 YFSETQ. The ends lost 3 bases at V and 0 bases at J; junction bases unmatched: 7. In DNA form, the CDR3 reads TGCGCCAGCAGCTCCGGACTAGCGGGGATCTACTCCTACGAGCAGTACTTC. Amino acid sequence: CASSSGLAGIYSYEQYF.

This chain connects TRBV29-1 to TRBJ2-7, with TRBD1 matching 7 bases. The CDR3 is made up of 12 amino acids. V dropped 7 bases and J dropped 3; count of bases not matched to a gene: 6. Per the germline V gene, CDR1 is SQVTM and CDR2 is ANQGSEA. This CDR3 reads CSAAGTDYEQYF. The DNA of the CDR3 is TGCAGCGCGGCCGGGACAGACTACGAGCAGTACTTC.

This rearrangement joins TRBV13 to TRBJ2-1; 11 bases agree with TRBD2. The V gene end was trimmed by 3 bases and the J gene end by 7 bases; junction bases not matched to a gene: 5. Germline CDR1 PRHDT, CDR2 FYEKMQ (reference sequence). The CDR3 has 15 amino acids. CDR3 nucleotide sequence: TGTGCCAGCAGCTTCTTAGCGGGGGGGCCGAATGAGCAGTTCTTC. It is translated as CASSFLAGGPNEQFF.

The V gene is TRBV28, the J gene TRBJ1-2; D is uncertain. Trimming cost V 2 bases and J 8 bases, with 12 bases left between them. CDR1 and CDR2 (germline): MDHEN, SYDVKM. The CDR3 contains 13 residues. CDR3 nucleotide sequence: TGTGCCAGCAGTTTAAATACAGATGAGGGCTACACCTTC. Translation: CASSLNTDEGYTF.

This chain joins TRBV3-1 (or the pseudogene TRBV3-2) and TRBJ2-5; tentative D call: TRBD2 (7 bases). Germline V gives CDR1 LGHDT, CDR2 YNNKEL (reference sequence). The CDR3 loop spans 17 amino acids. V gave up 0 bases and J gave up 6 bases, with 20 bases separating them. The CDR3 DNA sequence: TGTGCCAGCAGCCAAGATCCCCCGGGGGGCACAAGAAAGACCCAGTACTTC. Protein product: CASSQDPPGGTRKTQYF.

The chain joins TRBV3-1 (or the pseudogene TRBV3-2) to TRBJ2-6; TRBD2 might be the D (5 bases). Trimming removed 1 base from V and 0 bases from J, with 10 bases in between. Germline CDR1 reads LGHDT; CDR2 reads YNNKEL (reference sequence). CDR3 length: 17 residues. CDR3 coding DNA: TGTGCCAGCAGCCAAGTGGTCCGGGGCTCTGGGGCCAACGTCCTGACTTTC. Protein: CASSQVVRGSGANVLTF.

V gene TRBV7-3 combines with J gene TRBJ2-2; weak D call: TRBD2 (7 bases). Trimming left V 4 bases short and J 0 bases short, with 24 bases between. Germline CDR1 SGHTA, CDR2 FQGTGA. The CDR3 runs to 20 residues. CDR3 coding DNA: TGTGCCAGCAGCTCCCGCTCGTTTGGAGGGGGGGCACCGAACACCGGGGAGCTGTTTTTT. Its translation: CASSSRSFGGGAPNTGELFF.

The chain carries TRBV7-6 and TRBJ2-5, with 8 bases lining up with TRBD2. Germline-derived CDR1 and CDR2 are SGHVS and FNYEAQ. J gave up 5 bases and V 3 bases, and 17 bases lay outside the gene matches. The CDR3 loop spans 18 amino acids. The CDR3 protein is CASSLRWGGGRLRETQYF. As DNA, the CDR3 is TGTGCCAGCAGCTTGCGGTGGGGCGGGGGGCGCCTCCGGGAGACCCAGTACTTC.

The CDR3 sequence: CASSMRGFAVSGGESSTDTQYF. The CDR3, as DNA: TGTGCCAGTAGTATGAGGGGATTCGCGGTCAGCGGGGGGGAATCTAGCACAGATACGCAGTATTTT. J is TRBJ2-3 and V is TRBV19, with 10 bases fitting TRBD2. The junction had 21 bases not matched to a gene; V was cut back by 3 bases and J by 0 bases. Per the germline V gene, CDR1 is LNHDA and CDR2 is SQIVND (reference sequence). This CDR3 is built from 22 residues.

The rearrangement links TRBV5-1 to TRBJ2-5; 14 positions agree with TRBD2. V lost 4 bases and J lost 4; bases outside the gene matches: 3. The CDR3 is 15 amino acids. Germline loops: CDR1 SGHRS, CDR2 YFSETQ. CDR3 protein: CASSLGTSGGETQYF. The CDR3 DNA follows: TGCGCCAGCAGCCTCGGGACTAGCGGGGGAGAGACCCAGTACTTC.

The rearrangement uses TRBV6-5 and TRBJ2-5; D is unclear. The CDR3 spans 12 residues. The V end was cut by 5 bases, the J end by 5 bases, with 9 bases between. Germline CDR1 is MNHEY and CDR2 is SVGAGI. The DNA of the CDR3 is TGTGCCAGCAGTCAAAGAGTGGAGACCCAGTACTTC. This codes for CASSQRVETQYF.

This sequence joins TRBV28 and TRBJ1-4; D possibly corresponds to TRBD1 (5 bases). V was clipped by 6 bases and J by 8 bases, with 16 bases between them. This CDR3 has 14 amino acids. In germline, CDR1 is MDHEN, CDR2 SYDVKM. CDR3 sequence reads: CASRGGVRTEKLFF. The CDR3 DNA follows: TGTGCCAGCAGGGGGGGGGTCAGGACAGAAAAACTGTTTTTT. The full variable domain, rest sourced from reference TRBV28 and TRBJ1-4, is DVKVTQSSRYLVKRTGEKVFLECVQDMDHENMFWYRQDPGLGLRLIYFSYDVKMKEKGDIPEGYSVSREKKERFSLILESASTNQTSMYLCASRGGVRTEKLFFGSGTQLSVL.

This chain uses TRBV28 with TRBJ1-5; maybe TRBD1 (6 bases). CDR3 length: 15 amino acids. V lost 4 bases and J 2 bases, leaving 12 bases between the germline ends. Germline CDR1 reads MDHEN; CDR2 reads SYDVKM. CDR3 nucleotides: TGTGCCAGCAGTTCCAGGGGAAGGCGCAATCAGCCCCAGCATTTT. This gives the protein CASSSRGRRNQPQHF.

The genes are TRBV5-4 and TRBJ2-5; a weak D match, TRBD2 (6 bases). Trimming stripped 4 bases from V and 2 bases from J, with 21 bases between. The CDR3 consists of 17 residues. CDR1 is SGHNT, CDR2 YYREEE, per germline (reference sequence). The chain's CDR3 is CASSPKSLARNQETQYF. CDR3 coding DNA: TGTGCCAGCAGCCCGAAAAGCCTAGCGCGCAATCAAGAGACCCAGTACTTC.

The gene calls are TRBV30 and TRBJ1-5; 8 positions match TRBD1. The length of the CDR3 is 14 residues. J lost 3 bases, V lost 5 bases, and 6 bases had no gene match. Germline assignment: CDR1 GTSNPN and CDR2 SVGIG (reference sequence). The CDR3 region has the DNA TGTGCCTGGGACAGGGGTCGCCTCAATCAGCCCCAGCATTTT. Residues: CAWDRGRLNQPQHF.

J is TRBJ1-4 and V is TRBV28, with TRBD1 matching 7 bases. Germline trimming cut 5 bases from V and 0 bases from J; bases unmatched to any gene: 9. The CDR3 contains 17 residues. Per germline, CDR1 MDHEN and CDR2 SYDVKM. CDR3 bases: TGTGCCAGCAGTGGTACAGGGGAAGGGGCAACTAATGAAAAACTGTTTTTT. Translated, it gives CASSGTGEGATNEKLFF.

The CDR3, as DNA: TGCGCCAGCTCGCGAGGAAATGAGCAGTTCTTC. It specifies CASSRGNEQFF. The chain has TRBV10-2 and TRBJ2-1; D remains ambiguous. The CDR3 has 11 residues. CDR1 WSHSY and CDR2 SAAADI come from the germline V gene. Trimming took 8 bases from V and 7 from J, leaving 9 bases between them.

The J gene is TRBJ2-1, the V gene TRBV5-1; 9 bases agree with TRBD2. The J segment lost 5 bases and the V segment lost 4 bases, leaving 13 bases of the junction unmatched. CDR3 size: 17 residues. Germline values: CDR1 SGHRS, CDR2 YFSETQ. The CDR3 spells CASSLAPPGTSNNEQFF. The CDR3, as DNA: TGCGCCAGCAGCCTCGCCCCCCCCGGGACTAGCAACAATGAGCAGTTCTTC.

The V gene is TRBV3-1 (or the pseudogene TRBV3-2), the J gene TRBJ2-3, with D perhaps matching TRBD2 (6 bases). This CDR3 comprises 14 residues. CDR1 is LGHDT, CDR2 YNNKEL, per germline (reference sequence). The ends were cut back, 2 bases at V and 10 bases at J, with 16 bases in the middle. The CDR3 bases are TGTGCCAGCAGCCAAAGGGACTTCTTCGGGGCGCAGTATTTT. Translated, it gives CASSQRDFFGAQYF.

The J gene is TRBJ1-1, the V gene TRBV5-8; 7 nucleotides align to TRBD1. The V and J ends lost 2 bases and 4 bases, in that order; junction bases with no gene match: 5. The germline V gene has CDR1 SGHTS and CDR2 YDEGEE. This CDR3 spans 14 amino acids. The CDR3 DNA follows: TGTGCCAGCAGCTTAACAGGGGTGAGCACTGAAGCTTTCTTT. Protein sequence: CASSLTGVSTEAFF.

The chain recombines TRBV4-1 with TRBJ2-4; tentatively, D is TRBD2 (6 bases). CDR1 and CDR2 (germline): MGHRA, YSYEKL. The CDR3 runs 16 residues. V was cut by 3 bases and J by 1 base, with 13 bases left in between. The chain's CDR3 is CASSHPLGRAKNIQYF. The CDR3 nucleotides are TGCGCCAGCAGCCATCCACTAGGGAGGGCCAAAAACATTCAGTACTTC.

The chain employs TRBV10-3 and TRBJ2-7; 10 nucleotides align to TRBD1. Germline V gives CDR1 ENHRY, CDR2 SYGVKD. Losses at the gene ends were 0 bases for V and 4 bases for J; bases not matched to a gene: 3. This CDR3 comprises 15 residues. For the CDR3, the DNA is TGTGCCATCAGTGAGTCGGGACAGGGGAGTTACGAGCAGTACTTC. Residues: CAISESGQGSYEQYF.

This chain uses TRBV28 with TRBJ1-2; perhaps TRBD1 as D (6 bases). Per germline, CDR1 MDHEN and CDR2 SYDVKM. Trimming shortened V by 6 bases and J by 14 bases, and 16 bases separated the two germline ends. This CDR3 contains 11 residues. CDR3 bases: TGTGCCAGCAGCAGGGACAATCAAGGAACCTTC. Translation gives CASSRDNQGTF.

This chain connects TRBV2 to TRBJ2-5, with D maybe TRBD1 (5 bases). Trimming stripped 2 bases from V and 2 bases from J, with 9 bases between. There are 14 residues in the CDR3. Looked up from germline, CDR1 is SNHLY and CDR2 is FYNNEI. CDR3 protein: CASSEQGGQETQYF. Written as DNA, the CDR3 is TGTGCCAGCAGTGAACAGGGCGGACAAGAGACCCAGTACTTC.

The chain has TRBV28 and TRBJ2-7; 11 bases line up with TRBD1. The CDR3 loop spans 16 amino acids. Germline CDR1 MDHEN, CDR2 SYDVKM. V trimming: 5 bases; J trimming: 3 bases; junction bases outside the gene matches: 9. The CDR3 DNA follows: TGTGCCAGCAGTCCCTCATCGGGACAGGGGGGCTACGAGCAGTACTTC. Protein product: CASSPSSGQGGYEQYF.